Following are 4 T cell receptor beta chains from one sample sequenced in a study of blood T cell repertoires in COVID-19. Assay used: immunoSEQ multiplex PCR; TCRdb lists only in-frame clones, some missing. Of approximately 400,000 clones listed, roughly 88% are singletons. Sequencing used peripheral blood. The receptors were gathered from a woman in her fifties or sixties with COVID-19, enrolled during active disease.

The genes are TRBV5-6 and TRBJ1-4; TRBD1 might be the D (5 bases). V was trimmed by 2 bases and J by 2 bases, leaving 13 bases between them. CDR1 is SGHDT and CDR2 is YYEEEE in the germline V gene. This CDR3 spans 16 amino acids. The CDR3 DNA is TGTGCCAGCAGCTTAAGAGCCTCAGGGACTAATGAAAAACTGTTTTTT. This sequence encodes CASSLRASGTNEKLFF.

This chain joins TRBV11-2 and TRBJ2-3; TRBD1 is a possible D gene (5 bases). V was clipped by 5 bases and J by 4 bases, with 10 bases between them. The CDR3 contains 13 residues. Germline V gene lookup returns CDR1 SGHAT and CDR2 FQNNGV. The CDR3 protein is CASSQLRADTQYF. The CDR3 DNA is TGTGCCAGCAGCCAACTCAGGGCAGATACGCAGTATTTT.

This clone was observed once. The chain joins TRBV7-2 to TRBJ1-6; D gene unclear. V was clipped by 1 base and J by 8 bases, with 6 bases between them. Germline V CDR1 and CDR2: SGHTA, FQGNSA. The CDR3 length is 13 residues. The CDR3 protein is CASSLDRYSPLHF. CDR3 DNA: TGTGCCAGCAGCTTAGACAGATATTCACCCCTCCACTTT.

V gene TRBV5-1 combines with J gene TRBJ2-7; 11 bases match TRBD1. The V segment lost 4 bases and the J segment 6 bases; nucleotides outside the gene matches: 12. This CDR3 has 16 amino acids. Germline V gene sequence: CDR1 SGHRS, CDR2 YFSETQ. CDR3 region: CASSRPGTGGSSEQYF. CDR3 bases: TGCGCCAGCAGCCGGCCCGGGACAGGGGGATCGAGCGAGCAGTACTTC.